One and the same sample provided the 32 T cell receptor beta chains below, sequenced in a study of blood T cell repertoires in COVID-19. Data came from immunoSEQ multiplex PCR; TCRdb stores just in-frame clones and leaves some out. The repertoire includes 410,000 or so clones, 70% to 90% of them detected once, and approximately 1.5% sits in the top ten. Sequenced sample: peripheral blood. The receptor source for this set is a middle-aged woman with COVID-19, enrolled during active disease.

The chain recombines TRBV5-1 with TRBJ2-7; tentative D call: TRBD2 (6 bases). CDR1 SGHRS and CDR2 YFSETQ come from the germline V gene. V was trimmed by 1 base and J by 5 bases, leaving 19 bases between them. The CDR3 length is 16 residues. The CDR3 nucleotides are TGCGCCAGCAGCTTGTCTATCGGACGGGAGACCCACGAGCAGTACTTC. Translation: CASSLSIGRETHEQYF.

The table lists this clone with a count of one. The chain joins TRBV7-8 to TRBJ2-2; D is unclear. The ends were cut back, 6 bases at V and 5 bases at J, with 7 bases in the middle. Per germline, CDR1 SGHVS and CDR2 FQNEAQ. The CDR3 extends over 12 amino acids. The CDR3 region is CASSSTTGELFF. The CDR3 DNA follows: TGTGCCAGCAGTAGTACGACCGGGGAGCTGTTTTTT.

This rearrangement joins TRBV5-1 to TRBJ2-5; 11 positions agree with TRBD2. Per the germline V gene, CDR1 is SGHRS and CDR2 is YFSETQ. CDR3 size: 16 residues. V shed 1 base, J shed 2 bases, and the junction held 4 bases outside the gene matches. DNA for the CDR3: TGCGCCAGCAGCTTGACTAGCGGGGGCCTTCAAGAGACCCAGTACTTC. Translated: CASSLTSGGLQETQYF.

This sequence joins TRBV6-1 and TRBJ2-1, with D perhaps TRBD1 (6 bases). Deletions cut 3 bases from V and 1 base from J, with 10 bases between. This CDR3 contains 15 residues. Germline loops: CDR1 MNHNS, CDR2 SASEGT. CDR3 amino acids: CASSEGAPSYNEQFF. The DNA for the CDR3 is TGTGCCAGCAGTGAGGGGGCGCCTTCCTACAATGAGCAGTTCTTC.

CDR3 sequence (DNA): TGCGCCAGCAGCTTGGAGGCCGCCCCGGGAGGCGAGCAGTACTTC. Amino acids: CASSLEAAPGGEQYF. This chain uses TRBV5-1 with TRBJ2-7; 7 positions agree with TRBD2. The junction had 9 bases not matched to a gene; V was cut back by 0 bases and J by 6 bases. Germline values: CDR1 SGHRS, CDR2 YFSETQ. The CDR3 extends over 15 amino acids.

V is TRBV28 and J is TRBJ1-6; TRBD1 aligns across 9 bases. Looked up from germline, CDR1 is MDHEN and CDR2 is SYDVKM. Losses at the gene ends were 0 bases for V and 9 bases for J; bases not matched to a gene: 6. The CDR3 is made up of 16 amino acids. The DNA for the CDR3 is TGTGCCAGCAGTTTATGGAACAGGGGGCGCGTTTCACCCCTCCACTTT. Protein sequence: CASSLWNRGRVSPLHF. The full variable domain, its missing parts supplied by reference TRBV28 and TRBJ1-6, is DVKVTQSSRYLVKRTGEKVFLECVQDMDHENMFWYRQDPGLGLRLIYFSYDVKMKEKGDIPEGYSVSREKKERFSLILESASTNQTSMYLCASSLWNRGRVSPLHFGNGTRLTVT.

This chain connects TRBV27 to TRBJ2-2; 7 bases map to TRBD1. The germline V gene has CDR1 MNHEY and CDR2 SMNVEV (reference sequence). The CDR3 spans 17 residues. After removal of 6 bases from V and 2 bases from J, the junction contained 12 bases not matched to a gene. The CDR3 loop reads CASSAAKGAINTGELFF. CDR3 DNA sequence: TGTGCCAGCAGCGCCGCCAAGGGGGCGATAAACACCGGGGAGCTGTTTTTT.

This clone was counted only a few times. The chain carries TRBV4-1 and TRBJ2-2; no clear D gene. This CDR3 spans 15 amino acids. Germline V CDR1 and CDR2: MGHRA, YSYEKL. The V gene lost 1 base and the J gene lost 0 bases, with 6 bases spanning the gap. The CDR3 sequence is CASSQVSSNTGELFF. In DNA, the CDR3 is TGCGCCAGCAGCCAAGTATCGTCGAACACCGGGGAGCTGTTTTTT.

V usage is TRBV7-2 and J usage is TRBJ2-1; tentative D call: TRBD2 (7 bases). Germline CDR1 and CDR2: SGHTA and FQGNSA. V lost 0 bases to trimming and J lost 4 bases, with 16 bases between them. This CDR3 spans 17 amino acids. CDR3: CASSLAGGGSTYNEQFF. Written as DNA, the CDR3 is TGTGCCAGCAGCTTAGCGGGGGGCGGGAGTACGTACAATGAGCAGTTCTTC.

The CDR3, as DNA: TGCGCCAGCAGCTTGACTAGCGGGAGGGAAGATACGCAGTATTTT. Translation gives CASSLTSGREDTQYF. The chain is built from TRBV5-1 and TRBJ2-3; TRBD2 agrees at 13 bases. V lost 1 base and J lost 5; bases outside the gene matches: 1. Looked up from germline, CDR1 is SGHRS and CDR2 is YFSETQ. This CDR3 region has 15 residues.

This chain joins TRBV14 and TRBJ2-3; D possibly corresponds to TRBD2 (5 bases). The V and J ends lost 1 base and 0 bases respectively, with 17 bases between them. Germline loops: CDR1 SGHDN, CDR2 FVKESK. This CDR3 has 18 residues. In DNA form, the CDR3 reads TGTGCCAGCAGCCAAGTCACCTTTAGCGCCCCTAGCACAGATACGCAGTATTTT. It specifies CASSQVTFSAPSTDTQYF. The full variable domain, its missing parts supplied by reference TRBV14 and TRBJ2-3, is EAGVTQFPSHSVIEKGQTVTLRCDPISGHDNLYWYRRVMGKEIKFLLHFVKESKQDESGMPNNRFLAERTGGTYSTLKVQPAELEDSGVYFCASSQVTFSAPSTDTQYFGPGTRLTVL.

The rearrangement uses TRBV4-3 and TRBJ2-7, with D unclear. There are 13 residues in the CDR3. Trimming pared 2 bases from V and 3 bases from J, leaving 8 bases between. The germline gives CDR1 LGHNA, CDR2 YSLEER. CDR3 nucleotide sequence: TGCGCCAGCAGCCAAAGCCCCGGCTACGAGCAGTACTTC. This sequence encodes CASSQSPGYEQYF.

The table lists this clone with a count of one. The rearrangement joins TRBV5-6 to TRBJ1-2; the D is unclear. Germline loops: CDR1 SGHDT, CDR2 YYEEEE. Trimming removed 4 bases from V and 3 bases from J, with 13 bases in between. This CDR3 has 14 residues. CDR3 in DNA: TGTGCCAGCAGCCCCTCGGGTCGAGACTATGGCTACACCTTC. This translates into CASSPSGRDYGYTF.

This chain links TRBV7-9 with TRBJ1-1; perhaps TRBD1 as D (5 bases). CDR1 and CDR2 (germline): SEHNR, FQNEAQ (reference sequence). There are 14 residues in the CDR3. V was trimmed by 5 bases and J by 7 bases, leaving 17 bases between them. The CDR3 region is CASSLTAGRGEAFF. The CDR3 DNA sequence: TGTGCCAGCAGCCTGACCGCGGGGAGGGGTGAAGCTTTCTTT.

The V and J genes are TRBV6-2 or TRBV6-3 and TRBJ2-5; no definite D call. Germline CDR1 MNHEY, CDR2 SVGEGT. The CDR3 runs 13 residues. V was trimmed by 5 bases and J by 7 bases, leaving 14 bases between them. The CDR3 spells CASSPAARRTQYF. The CDR3 DNA follows: TGTGCCAGCAGTCCGGCGGCAAGGAGGACCCAGTACTTC.

The chain combines TRBV27 with TRBJ2-1, with 8 bases aligning to TRBD2. Germline CDR1 reads MNHEY; CDR2 reads SMNVEV (reference sequence). J lost 10 bases, V lost 5 bases, and 4 bases had no gene match. The CDR3 is 12 residues long. The CDR3 is CASSLVAGEQFF. In nucleotides, the CDR3 is TGTGCCAGCAGTCTAGTAGCGGGGGAGCAGTTCTTC.

The rearrangement uses TRBV19 and TRBJ1-5; 9 bases agree with TRBD1. V lost 7 bases, J lost 5 bases, and 6 bases stayed unmatched. Per germline, CDR1 LNHDA and CDR2 SQIVND (reference sequence). CDR3 size: 14 residues. The CDR3 loop reads CASNPTGGHQPQHF. DNA of the CDR3: TGTGCCAGTAACCCGACAGGGGGTCATCAGCCCCAGCATTTT. The variable domain in full, completed from reference TRBV19 and TRBJ1-5, reads DGGITQSPKYLFRKEGQNVTLSCEQNLNHDAMYWYRQDPGQGLRLIYYSQIVNDFQKGDIAEGYSVSREKKESFPLTVTSAQKNPTAFYLCASNPTGGHQPQHFGDGTRLSIL.

The V call is TRBV27, the J call TRBJ2-1; 11 bases agree with TRBD1. The junction had 18 bases not matched to a gene; V was cut back by 4 bases and J by 7 bases. Germline V gene data show CDR1 as MNHEY and CDR2 as SMNVEV (reference sequence). The CDR3 is 19 residues long. This CDR3 is CASSSDRGLVRFHSNEQFF. The CDR3 DNA follows: TGTGCCAGCAGTTCGGACAGGGGGCTCGTCCGGTTCCACTCGAATGAGCAGTTCTTC.

The J gene is TRBJ1-2, the V gene TRBV5-1; 7 bases fit TRBD1. V lost 2 bases, J lost 1 base, and 5 bases stayed unmatched. CDR3 length: 15 residues. Germline V lookup: CDR1 SGHRS, CDR2 YFSETQ. The CDR3 here is CASSFRGGDNYGYTF. CDR3 coding DNA: TGCGCCAGCAGCTTCCGAGGGGGCGATAACTATGGCTACACCTTC.

Regarding this clone: Other DNA sequences in this sample translate to the same CDR3. The chain employs TRBV5-1 and TRBJ1-1; a possible D gene is TRBD1 (5 bases). Germline loops: CDR1 SGHRS, CDR2 YFSETQ. The CDR3 contains 13 residues. Between the trimmed V and J ends, which lost 2 bases and 3 bases, there was a span of 8 bases. This CDR3 reads CASSFQGDTEAFF. In nucleotides, the CDR3 is TGCGCCAGCAGCTTTCAAGGGGACACTGAAGCTTTCTTT. Full variable domain (rest looked up from reference TRBV5-1 and TRBJ1-1): KAGVTQTPRYLIKTRGQQVTLSCSPISGHRSVSWYQQTPGQGLQFLFEYFSETQRNKGNFPGRFSGRQFSNSRSEMNVSTLELGDSALYLCASSFQGDTEAFFGQGTRLTVV.

J is TRBJ2-3 and V is TRBV9; perhaps TRBD2 as D (6 bases). Looked up from germline, CDR1 is SGDLS and CDR2 is YYNGEE. The CDR3 contains 16 residues. V lost 4 bases to trimming and J lost 1 base, with 16 bases between them. In DNA, the CDR3 is TGTGCCAGCAGCCCTTTCGGCCGGAGGGGCACAGATACGCAGTATTTT. Its protein is CASSPFGRRGTDTQYF.

The chain's CDR3 is CASSMKLAGSPGELFF. In DNA, the CDR3 is TGTGCCAGTAGTATGAAACTAGCGGGGTCCCCCGGGGAGCTGTTTTTT. This sequence joins TRBV19 and TRBJ2-2; TRBD2 matches at 10 bases. Losses at the gene ends were 3 bases for V and 6 bases for J; bases not matched to a gene: 7. The CDR3 spans 16 residues. Germline V gene lookup returns CDR1 LNHDA and CDR2 SQIVND (reference sequence).

The chain joins TRBV29-1 to TRBJ2-7; 7 nucleotides agree with TRBD2. The junction had 8 bases not matched to a gene; V was cut back by 7 bases and J by 2 bases. The CDR3 length is 13 residues. Germline values: CDR1 SQVTM, CDR2 ANQGSEA. CDR3 coding DNA: TGCAGCGCCCATAGCGGGCCGACCTACGAGCAGTACTTC. This codes for CSAHSGPTYEQYF.

V gene TRBV6-5 combines with J gene TRBJ1-1; D call uncertain. This CDR3 contains 13 residues. Per germline, CDR1 MNHEY and CDR2 SVGAGI. Deletions cut 6 bases from V and 1 base from J, with 9 bases between. CDR3 protein: CASRRRGNTEAFF. CDR3 bases: TGTGCCAGCAGGAGACGAGGGAACACTGAAGCTTTCTTT.

V gene TRBV10-2 combines with J gene TRBJ2-1; TRBD2 is a possible D gene (6 bases). Germline CDR1 is WSHSY and CDR2 is SAAADI. Deletions cut 11 bases from V and 1 base from J, with 6 bases between. The CDR3 contains 11 residues. The CDR3 nucleotides read TGCGCCGGGGGGTCCTACAATGAGCAGTTCTTC. It translates to CAGGSYNEQFF.

The gene calls are TRBV5-1 and TRBJ2-1; the match to TRBD1 covers 9 bases. CDR1 SGHRS and CDR2 YFSETQ come from the germline V gene. The V and J ends lost 0 bases and 3 bases, in that order; junction bases with no gene match: 1. This CDR3 has 15 amino acids. CDR3 coding DNA: TGCGCCAGCAGCTTGGGGACAGGGGACTACAATGAGCAGTTCTTC. Its translation: CASSLGTGDYNEQFF.

The chain couples TRBV7-2 to TRBJ2-7; no definite D call. V was clipped by 4 bases and J by 5 bases, with 15 bases between them. The CDR3 consists of 14 residues. Germline lookup yields CDR1 SGHTA and CDR2 FQGNSA. The DNA for the CDR3 is TGTGCCAGCAGCTCCCCTAGACCGTCGGACGAGCAGTACTTC. It is translated as CASSSPRPSDEQYF.

The CDR3 here is CASSWTGKNYEQYF. CDR3 in DNA: TGTGCCAGCAGTTGGACAGGGAAAAACTACGAGCAGTACTTC. The chain links TRBV28 to TRBJ2-7; 8 bases map to TRBD1. From germline, CDR1 is MDHEN and CDR2 SYDVKM. This CDR3 is 14 amino acids long. With V trimmed by 4 bases and J by 3 bases, 5 bases remained unmatched.

This chain links TRBV7-3 with TRBJ2-5, with a weak D call TRBD1 (6 bases). The ends were cut back, 1 base at V and 4 bases at J, with 10 bases in the middle. Germline values: CDR1 SGHTA, CDR2 FQGTGA. This CDR3 comprises 14 residues. The CDR3, as DNA: TGTGCCAGCAGCTTAAGCAGGGGTGGAGAGACCCAGTACTTC. Translation gives CASSLSRGGETQYF. Full variable domain (missing parts from reference TRBV7-3 and TRBJ2-5): GAGVSQTPSNKVTEKGKYVELRCDPISGHTALYWYRQSLGQGPEFLIYFQGTGAADDSGLPNDRFFAVRPEGSVSTLKIQRTERGDSAVYLCASSLSRGGETQYFGPGTRLLVL.

The chain links TRBV7-2 to TRBJ1-3; tentative D call: TRBD1 (6 bases). The CDR3 consists of 18 residues. V was trimmed by 0 bases and J by 4 bases, leaving 19 bases between them. Looked up from germline, CDR1 is SGHTA and CDR2 is FQGNSA. The CDR3: CASSLAQWGLAKGNTIYF. In DNA form, the CDR3 reads TGTGCCAGCAGCTTAGCGCAGTGGGGGCTAGCTAAGGGAAACACCATATATTTT. The entire variable domain, with the rest obtained from reference TRBV7-2 and TRBJ1-3, is as follows: GAGVSQSPSNKVTEKGKDVELRCDPISGHTALYWYRQSLGQGLEFLIYFQGNSAPDKSGLPSDRFSAERTGGSVSTLTIQRTQQEDSAVYLCASSLAQWGLAKGNTIYFGEGSWLTVV.

The chain uses TRBV7-3 and TRBJ2-5; 10 nucleotides match TRBD2. The CDR3 extends over 15 amino acids. J gave up 5 bases and V 3 bases, and 6 bases lay outside the gene matches. The germline gives CDR1 SGHTA, CDR2 FQGTGA. The CDR3 DNA reads as TGTGCCAGCAGCTTTTCGGCTAGCGGGAGTGAGACCCAGTACTTC. Its translation is CASSFSASGSETQYF.

V gene TRBV15 combines with J gene TRBJ1-5, with unresolved D. Germline V gene data show CDR1 as LNHNV and CDR2 as YYDKDF (reference sequence). This CDR3 is built from 15 residues. V was shortened by 5 bases and J by 8 bases, with 19 bases between the two germline ends. CDR3 amino acids: CATSGGWTANEPQHF. CDR3 bases: TGTGCCACCAGCGGCGGGTGGACGGCGAATGAGCCCCAGCATTTT.